This TCR beta chain was sequenced during a study of cytomegalovirus exposure and HLA in healthy donors. Comments on this clone: Its antigen is currently unknown.

The CDR3 covers 15 residues. Trimming removed 7 bases from V and 3 bases from J, with 18 bases in between. Germline V gives CDR1 LNHDA, CDR2 SQIVND (reference sequence). Overall study results and limits: Rare TCR sequences dominated, though some public TCRs recurred in many donors. A few V segments could not be told apart, such as TRBV6-2 and TRBV6-3, and were left out. Earlier analysis yielded a pattern in which most TCR beta V segments were productive about 90% or about 30% of the time. Certain sequence variants were highly shared and formed a cluster, and this cluster was likely a sequencing artifact.

The PCR contained 60 Vbeta and 13 Jbeta primers. Sequencing was performed with immunoSEQ multiplex PCR; in TCRdb, only in-frame clones are kept and a portion is missing. The sample records about 120,000 clones, around three quarters being singletons. This chain links TRBV19 with TRBJ1-1; D gene uncertain. Material: PBMCs. The sequence was obtained from a woman aged 25-40 years in good health and CMV-seronegative. CDR3 sequence: CASTNYETTDTEAFF. CDR3 nucleotides: TGTGCCAGTACCAATTACGAGACTACGGACACTGAAGCTTTCTTT.